This TCR beta chain was identified in a study of post-analysis software for immune sequencing data. Study summary: Relapsing-remitting, secondary progressive and progressive-relapsing courses of multiple sclerosis were included. Regarding the study as a whole: Samples made in the same batch grouped tightly together by F measure. A significant reduction in normalized Chao1 diversity was observed in multiple sclerosis patients versus controls.

The TCR beta cDNA libraries carried unique molecular identifiers. Out of roughly 1 to 10 million T cells, about 510,000 cDNA molecules were generated. MiXCR, run by TCRdb on the PCR reads, gives a single entry per CDR3 protein. Counted here are about 160,000 distinct CDR3 sequences, about 37% occurring once; the ten biggest clones make up roughly 28%. Germline loops: CDR1 DFQATT, CDR2 SNEGSKA (reference sequence). This CDR3 has 13 amino acids. Germline trimming cut 5 bases from V and 6 bases from J; bases unmatched to any gene: 4. This clonotype came up a few times. Its antigen is as yet unknown. This specimen was blood, taken after autologous hematopoietic stem cell transplantation. The receptor's source is a girl between 5 and 17 years old with multiple sclerosis. The chain uses TRBV20-1 and TRBJ1-4, with 9 bases fitting TRBD1. DNA of the CDR3: TGCAGTGCTCCTAGGACAGGGGATGAAAAACTGTTTTTT. Protein sequence: CSAPRTGDEKLFF.